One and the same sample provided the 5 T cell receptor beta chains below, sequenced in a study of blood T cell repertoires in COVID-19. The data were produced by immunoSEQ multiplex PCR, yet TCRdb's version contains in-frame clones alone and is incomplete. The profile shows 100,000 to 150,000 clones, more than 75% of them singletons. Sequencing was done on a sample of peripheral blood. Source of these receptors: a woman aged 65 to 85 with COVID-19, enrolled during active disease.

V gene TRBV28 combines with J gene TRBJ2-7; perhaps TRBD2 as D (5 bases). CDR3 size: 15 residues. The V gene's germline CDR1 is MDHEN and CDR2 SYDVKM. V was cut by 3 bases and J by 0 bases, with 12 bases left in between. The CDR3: CASSFFSGPSYEQYF. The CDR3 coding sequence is TGTGCCAGCAGTTTCTTCAGCGGTCCCTCCTACGAGCAGTACTTC.

Here the CDR3 DNA reads TGTGCCAGCAGTTTAAGGGGATACATGGACACTGAAGCTTTCTTT. The encoded protein is CASSLRGYMDTEAFF. The rearrangement links TRBV28 to TRBJ1-1; a possible D gene is TRBD1 (5 bases). Per germline, CDR1 MDHEN and CDR2 SYDVKM. Trimming pared 2 bases from V and 3 bases from J, leaving 13 bases between. The CDR3 has 15 residues.

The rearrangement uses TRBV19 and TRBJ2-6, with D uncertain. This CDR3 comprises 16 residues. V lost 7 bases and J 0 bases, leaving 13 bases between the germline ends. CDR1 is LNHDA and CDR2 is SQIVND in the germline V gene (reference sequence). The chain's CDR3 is CASTGGSASGANVLTF. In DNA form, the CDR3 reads TGTGCCAGTACTGGTGGCAGCGCCTCTGGGGCCAACGTCCTGACTTTC.

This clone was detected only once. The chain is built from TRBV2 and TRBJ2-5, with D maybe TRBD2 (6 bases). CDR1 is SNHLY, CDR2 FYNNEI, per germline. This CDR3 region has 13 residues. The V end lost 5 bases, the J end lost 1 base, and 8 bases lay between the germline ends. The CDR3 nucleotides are TGTGCCAGCAGTCTGGGACTCCAAGAGACCCAGTACTTC. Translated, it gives CASSLGLQETQYF.

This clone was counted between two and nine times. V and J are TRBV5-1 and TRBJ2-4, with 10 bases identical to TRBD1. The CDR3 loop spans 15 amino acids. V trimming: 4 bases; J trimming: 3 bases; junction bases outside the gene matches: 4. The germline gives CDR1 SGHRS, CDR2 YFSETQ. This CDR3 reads CASSGTGVGKNIQYF. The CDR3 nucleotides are TGCGCCAGCAGCGGGACAGGGGTTGGCAAAAACATTCAGTACTTC.